This TCR beta chain was sequenced during a study of T-cell memory formation after mild COVID-19. Study summary: Each donor largely had its own TCR clusters.

Germline CDR1 reads SGHTA; CDR2 reads FQGNSA. The CDR3 loop spans 14 amino acids. The V and J ends lost 6 bases and 1 base respectively, with 9 bases between them. Note on this clonotype: The antigen is unknown.

Findings and limits, study-wide: Cross-reactive memory appears to have joined, as suggested by some responding clones showing up in pre-infection memory. Day 15 to 85 contracting clones showed balanced CD4/CD8; day 15 to 37 expanders favored CD4+.

TCR alpha and TCR beta cDNA libraries carrying sample barcodes and UMIs were produced by 5'RACE using constant-segment primers. Each CDR3 protein gets one entry after TCRdb re-called the 5' RACE reads with MiXCR. The repertoire holds around 300,000 distinct CDR3 sequences, 13% to 15% seen once, with roughly 23% in the top ten. This rearrangement joins TRBV7-2 to TRBJ1-4; weak D call: TRBD1 (5 bases). The receptor's source is a man younger than 35 who had mild COVID-19 (a few samples of this study predate the infection). Cell type and time point are not known. The sequencing input was PBMCs or a T cell subset sorted from them (not recorded which). The CDR3 DNA sequence: TGTGCCAGCAGTTCCCAGGGAACTAATGAAAAACTGTTTTTT. Amino acids: CASSSQGTNEKLFF.